This T cell receptor (beta chain) was observed in a study of technical replicates of blood from a few donors. The CDR3 is made up of 11 amino acids. Germline V gives CDR1 SGHDT, CDR2 YYEEEE. V dropped 2 bases and J dropped 9 bases, with 6 bases sitting between them. The table came from immunoSEQ multiplex PCR; TCRdb's copy has only in-frame clones and leaves some out. In the table there are about 70,000 clones, approximately 96% of which are singletons. This TCR was sampled from a human donor in good health. Sample: T cells isolated from PBMCs. The chain is built from TRBV5-6 and TRBJ2-1, with a weak D call TRBD2 (5 bases). CDR3 protein: CASSLTSEQFF. The CDR3 region has the DNA TGTGCCAGCAGCTTAACTAGTGAGCAGTTCTTC.